The rows below give T cell receptor beta chains drawn from one sample of a study of beta chain features in type 1 diabetes. The repertoire was sequenced with immunoSEQ multiplex PCR; TCRdb's copy has only in-frame clones and lacks some. This repertoire shows more than 200,000 clones, roughly 17% found once; its top ten account for approximately 0.086%. Sequenced material: naive CD4+ T cells from blood. Every receptor here comes from a man younger than 45 with type 1 diabetes. Both conserved end residues are part of each CDR3. Each record gives: D gene, V gene, clone size, J gene, CDR3 DNA, CDR3 protein. The D gene is left open where the match is weak. Not every row has a clone size; where given, it reads once, few, many or a size class.

TRBD1	TRBV28	NA	TRBJ2-5	TGTGCCAGCAGTCGTAGGGGACAGTACCAAGAGACCCAGTACTTC	CASSRRGQYQETQYF
TRBD1	TRBV9	NA	TRBJ1-2	TGTGCCAGCAGCACTCAGGGGGCCACCTCATATGGCTACACCTTC	CASSTQGATSYGYTF
TRBD1	TRBV5-1	few	TRBJ1-5	TGCGCCAGCGGGCCAGGGGGGCTAGGACAGCCCCAGCATTTT	CASGPGGLGQPQHF
TRBD2	TRBV29-1	NA	TRBJ2-3	TGCAGCGTTGACGGGAGGGGCACAGATACGCAGTATTTT	CSVDGRGTDTQYF
NA	TRBV25-1	few	TRBJ1-1	TGTGCCAGCAGTGAATTGGGGTCAGGAAAGAACACTGAAGCTTTCTTT	CASSELGSGKNTEAFF
TRBD2	TRBV7-2	NA	TRBJ2-7	TGTGCCAGCAAGCTAGCGGGAGGGGACGAGCAGTACTTC	CASKLAGGDEQYF
NA	TRBV7-8	few	TRBJ2-7	TGTGCCAGCAGCCTCATCGGACTGATCTACGAGCAGTACTTC	CASSLIGLIYEQYF
TRBD1	TRBV7-2	few	TRBJ2-7	TGTGCCAGCAGCTCACCGGGACAGCGCCCTTACGAGCAGTACTTC	CASSSPGQRPYEQYF
NA	TRBV23-1	NA	TRBJ2-1	TGCGCCAGCAGTCAACGAACAGGGTCCAAAGGCAATGAGCAGTTCTTC	CASSQRTGSKGNEQFF
NA	TRBV5-1	few	TRBJ2-3	TGCGCCAGCAGCCCACAGGGTTCGACAGATACGCAGTATTTT	CASSPQGSTDTQYF
NA	TRBV29-1	few	TRBJ2-7	TGCAGCGCCGCGGGCGGAGTCTACGAGCAGTACTTC	CSAAGGVYEQYF
NA	TRBV11-1	few	TRBJ2-1	TGTGCCAGCAGCTTAGTTAGTACATGGAATGAGCAGTTCTTC	CASSLVSTWNEQFF
NA	TRBV13	few	TRBJ1-2	TGTGCCAGCAGCTTATCTGGGTATGGCTACACCTTC	CASSLSGYGYTF
NA	TRBV30	few	TRBJ2-7	TGTGCCTGGGAGAGCTCCAACTACGAGCAGTACTTC	CAWESSNYEQYF
TRBD2	TRBV18	NA	TRBJ2-7	TGTGCCAGCTCACCACCGGCGGGAGACCTCTACGAGCAGTACTTC	CASSPPAGDLYEQYF
NA	TRBV4-3	NA	TRBJ1-1	TGCGCCAGCAGCCAAGATCTAAACACTGAAGCTTTCTTT	CASSQDLNTEAFF